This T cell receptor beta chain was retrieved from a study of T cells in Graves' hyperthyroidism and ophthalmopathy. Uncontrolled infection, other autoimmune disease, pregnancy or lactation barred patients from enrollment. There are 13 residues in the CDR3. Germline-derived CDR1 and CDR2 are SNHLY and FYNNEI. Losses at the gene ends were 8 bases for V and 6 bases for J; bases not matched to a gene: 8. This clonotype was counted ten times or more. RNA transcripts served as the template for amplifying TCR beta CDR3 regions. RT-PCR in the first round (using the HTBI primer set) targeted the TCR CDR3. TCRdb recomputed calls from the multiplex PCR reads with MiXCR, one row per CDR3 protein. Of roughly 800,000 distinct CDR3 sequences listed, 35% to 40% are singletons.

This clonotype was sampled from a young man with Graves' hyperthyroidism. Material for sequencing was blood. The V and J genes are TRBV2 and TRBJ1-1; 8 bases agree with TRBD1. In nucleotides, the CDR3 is TGTGCCAGCTGGCGGACAGGGATGGCTGAAGCTTTCTTT. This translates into CASWRTGMAEAFF. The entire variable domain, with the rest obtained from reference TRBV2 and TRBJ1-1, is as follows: EPEVTQTPSHQVTQMGQEVILRCVPISNHLYFYWYRQILGQKVEFLVSFYNNEISEKSEIFDDQFSVERPDGSNFTLKIRSTKLEDSAMYFCASWRTGMAEAFFGQGTRLTVV.